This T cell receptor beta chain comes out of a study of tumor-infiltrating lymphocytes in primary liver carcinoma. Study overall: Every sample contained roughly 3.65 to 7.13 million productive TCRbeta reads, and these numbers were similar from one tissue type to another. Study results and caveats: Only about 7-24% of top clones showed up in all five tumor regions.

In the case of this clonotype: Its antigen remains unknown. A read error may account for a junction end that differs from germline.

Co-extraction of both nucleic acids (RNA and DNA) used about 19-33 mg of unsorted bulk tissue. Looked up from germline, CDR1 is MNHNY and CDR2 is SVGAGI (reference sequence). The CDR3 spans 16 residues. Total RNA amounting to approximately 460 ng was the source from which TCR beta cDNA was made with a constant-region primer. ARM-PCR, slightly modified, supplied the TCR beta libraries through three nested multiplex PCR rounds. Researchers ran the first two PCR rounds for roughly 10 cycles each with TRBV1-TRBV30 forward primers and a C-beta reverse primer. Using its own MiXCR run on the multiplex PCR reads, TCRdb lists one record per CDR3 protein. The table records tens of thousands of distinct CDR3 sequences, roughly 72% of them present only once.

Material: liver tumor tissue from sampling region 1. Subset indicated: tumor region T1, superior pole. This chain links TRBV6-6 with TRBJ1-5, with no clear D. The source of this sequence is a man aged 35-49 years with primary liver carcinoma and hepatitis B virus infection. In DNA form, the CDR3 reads TGTACCAGCTGTTACCGAGTAGAGTATAGCAATCAGCCCCAACATTTT. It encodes CTSCYRVEYSNQPQHF.